This TCR beta chain is from a study of blood T cell repertoires in COVID-19. Study-level background: Sample material is recorded as cDNA or gDNA derived from T cells, B-cell-depleted T cells, or PBMCs.

This CDR3 has 14 residues. Trimming shortened V by 8 bases and J by 5 bases, and 16 bases separated the two germline ends. Looked up from germline, CDR1 is SGHRS and CDR2 is YFSETQ. This clone was seen more than once but under ten times. Some clones are missing from TCRdb's copy, which holds only in-frame ones; the method was immunoSEQ multiplex PCR. This table holds over 150,000 clones, about 78% found once. Participants were aged about 18 to 100 years from around 24 US areas. Cohort 3 donors counted as recovered after two negative PCRs, clearance, or resolved symptoms. The V gene is TRBV5-1, the J gene TRBJ2-2; possibly TRBD2 for D (6 bases). The sequence derives from a woman aged 45-65 years who had recovered from COVID-19. Source material: PBMCs or T cells enriched from blood (not recorded which). In DNA form, the CDR3 reads TGCGCCAGTCATCCTGACCGGGGGACCGGGGAGCTGTTTTTT. It encodes CASHPDRGTGELFF.